This TCR beta chain appears in the sequencing data of a study of blood T cell repertoires in COVID-19. Background on the study: The United States, Italy and Spain provided the acute and convalescent COVID-19 samples.

Using immunoSEQ multiplex PCR, the repertoire was profiled, and TCRdb retains in-frame clones only, with some absent. The sample holds some 120,000 clones; over 80% are singletons and the top ten take roughly 10%. The table lists this clone with a few counts. The sequencing input was peripheral blood. The sequence was obtained from a man in his sixties with acute or convalescent COVID-19.

Here the CDR3 reads CASSQATSGSVYEQYF. The CDR3 DNA follows: TGTGCCAGCAGCCAAGCAACTAGCGGGAGTGTCTACGAGCAGTACTTC. The V and J genes are TRBV3-1 (or the pseudogene TRBV3-2) and TRBJ2-7, with TRBD2 matching 11 bases. Germline trimming cut 1 base from V and 3 bases from J; bases unmatched to any gene: 5. The CDR3 is made up of 16 amino acids. The V gene's germline CDR1 is LGHDT and CDR2 YNNKEL (reference sequence).